This T cell receptor (beta chain) was identified in a study of OX40 agonist ivuxolimab in advanced cancers. Looking at the study overall: Checkpoint inhibitors had been given previously to 40% of patients. Whole-study results and caveats: The specificity for antigen of the expanded peripheral T cells was not determined.

As concerns this clone: Its cognate antigen is unknown.

Unmatched junction bases numbered 9, after V lost 3 bases and J lost 7 bases. This CDR3 is 15 amino acids long. The germline CDR1 and CDR2 sequences are SGHAT and FQNNGV. Autoimmune disease history or systemic immunosuppression excluded patients. Blood samples were obtained at baseline, cycle 4 day 1, and cycle 7 day 1. Sequencing used immunoSEQ multiplex PCR; TCRdb keeps in-frame clones, though not all of them. The table shows tens of thousands of clones, with approximately 84% occurring only once. The specimen comprised CD4+ or CD8+ T cells sorted from blood, sampled in a trial of the OX40 agonist ivuxolimab. The TCR originated in an adult with an advanced solid tumor such as melanoma, head and neck, liver or kidney cancer. The chain is built from TRBV11-2 and TRBJ2-5; 9 positions match TRBD2. CDR3 in DNA: TGTGCCAGCAGCTTTTATCTAGCGGGGAATCCGACCCAGTACTTC. Translated: CASSFYLAGNPTQYF.